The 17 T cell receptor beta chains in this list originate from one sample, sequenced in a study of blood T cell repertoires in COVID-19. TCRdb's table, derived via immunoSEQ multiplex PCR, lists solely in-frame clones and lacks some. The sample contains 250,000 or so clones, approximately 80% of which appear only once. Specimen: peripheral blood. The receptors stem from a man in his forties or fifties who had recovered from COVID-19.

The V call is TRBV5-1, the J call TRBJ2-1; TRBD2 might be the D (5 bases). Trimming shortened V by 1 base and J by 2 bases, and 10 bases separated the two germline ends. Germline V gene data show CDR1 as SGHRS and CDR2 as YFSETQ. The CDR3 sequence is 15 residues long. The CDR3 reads CASSLRLAAYNEQFF. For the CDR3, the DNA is TGCGCCAGCAGCTTGCGTCTAGCCGCCTACAATGAGCAGTTCTTC.

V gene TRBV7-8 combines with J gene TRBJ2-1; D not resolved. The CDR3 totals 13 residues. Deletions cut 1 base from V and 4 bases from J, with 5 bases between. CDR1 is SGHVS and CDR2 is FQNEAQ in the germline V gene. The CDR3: CASSLGRYNEQFF. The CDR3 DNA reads TGTGCCAGCAGCTTAGGCAGATACAATGAGCAGTTCTTC.

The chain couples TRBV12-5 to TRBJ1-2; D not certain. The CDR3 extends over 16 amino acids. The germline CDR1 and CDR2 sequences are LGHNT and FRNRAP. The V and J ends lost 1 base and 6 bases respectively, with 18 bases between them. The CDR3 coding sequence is TGTGCTAGTGGTTTGGCCCCCGGCAGCCAGGTTAATGGCTACACCTTC. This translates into CASGLAPGSQVNGYTF.

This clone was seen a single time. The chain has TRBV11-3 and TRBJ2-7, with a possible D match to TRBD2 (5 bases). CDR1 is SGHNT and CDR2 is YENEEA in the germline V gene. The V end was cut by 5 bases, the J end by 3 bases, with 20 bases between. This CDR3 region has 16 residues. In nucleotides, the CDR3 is TGTGCCAGCAGCCCTCCGCGGGCGGCTGGTGGCTACGAGCAGTACTTC. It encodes CASSPPRAAGGYEQYF.

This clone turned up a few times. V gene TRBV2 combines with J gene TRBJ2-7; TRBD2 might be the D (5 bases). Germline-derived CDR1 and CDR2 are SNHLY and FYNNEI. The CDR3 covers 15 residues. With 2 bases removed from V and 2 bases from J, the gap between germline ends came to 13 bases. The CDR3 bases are TGTGCCAGCAGTGAATATGAGGGCGCGACCTACGAGCAGTACTTC. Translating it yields CASSEYEGATYEQYF. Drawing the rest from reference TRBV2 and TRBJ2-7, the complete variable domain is EPEVTQTPSHQVTQMGQEVILRCVPISNHLYFYWYRQILGQKVEFLVSFYNNEISEKSEIFDDQFSVERPDGSNFTLKIRSTKLEDSAMYFCASSEYEGATYEQYFGPGTRLTVT.

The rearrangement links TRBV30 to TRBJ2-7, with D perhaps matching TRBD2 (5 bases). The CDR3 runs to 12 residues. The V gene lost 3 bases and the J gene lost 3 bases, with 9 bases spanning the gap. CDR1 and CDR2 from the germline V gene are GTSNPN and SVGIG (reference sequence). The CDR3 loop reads CAWSSGFYEQYF. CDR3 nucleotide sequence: TGTGCCTGGAGCTCGGGATTCTACGAGCAGTACTTC. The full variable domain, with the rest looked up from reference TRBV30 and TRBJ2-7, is SQTIHQWPATLVQPVGSPLSLECTVEGTSNPNLYWYRQAAGRGLQLLFYSVGIGQISSEVPQNLSASRPQDRQFILSSKKLLLSDSGFYLCAWSSGFYEQYFGPGTRLTVT.

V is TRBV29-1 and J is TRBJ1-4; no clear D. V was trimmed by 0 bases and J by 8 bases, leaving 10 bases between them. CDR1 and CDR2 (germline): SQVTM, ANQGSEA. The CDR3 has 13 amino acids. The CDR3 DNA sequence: TGCAGCGTTGAAGAATCCAGGAGGGAAAAACTGTTTTTT. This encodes CSVEESRREKLFF. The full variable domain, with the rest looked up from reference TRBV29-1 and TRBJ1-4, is SAVISQKPSRDICQRGTSLTIQCQVDSQVTMMFWYRQQPGQSLTLIATANQGSEATYESGFVIDKFPISRPNLTFSTLTVSNMSPEDSSIYLCSVEESRREKLFFGSGTQLSVL.

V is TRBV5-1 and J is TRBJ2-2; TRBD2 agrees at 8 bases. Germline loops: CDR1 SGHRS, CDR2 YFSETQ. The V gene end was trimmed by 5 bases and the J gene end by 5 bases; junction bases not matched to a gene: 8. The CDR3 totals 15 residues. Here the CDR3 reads CASRFSGERTGELFF. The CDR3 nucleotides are TGCGCCAGCAGGTTTAGCGGGGAAAGGACCGGGGAGCTGTTTTTT.

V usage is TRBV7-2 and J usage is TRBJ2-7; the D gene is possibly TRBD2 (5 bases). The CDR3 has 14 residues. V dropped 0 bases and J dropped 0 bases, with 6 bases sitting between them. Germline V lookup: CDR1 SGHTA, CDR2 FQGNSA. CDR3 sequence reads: CASSLARGSYEQYF. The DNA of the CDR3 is TGTGCCAGCAGCTTAGCACGGGGCTCCTACGAGCAGTACTTC.

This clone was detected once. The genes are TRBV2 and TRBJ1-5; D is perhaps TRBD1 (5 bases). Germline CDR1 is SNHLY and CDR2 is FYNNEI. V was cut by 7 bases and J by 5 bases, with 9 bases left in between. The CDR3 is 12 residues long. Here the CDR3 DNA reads TGTGCCAGCACCCTACAGGATCAGCCCCAGCATTTT. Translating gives CASTLQDQPQHF.

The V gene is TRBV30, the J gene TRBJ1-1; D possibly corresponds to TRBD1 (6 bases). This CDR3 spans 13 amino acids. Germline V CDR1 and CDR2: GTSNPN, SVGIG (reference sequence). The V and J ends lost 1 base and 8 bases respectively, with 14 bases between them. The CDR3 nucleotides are TGTGCCTGGAGTGGGAAGCAGGGGTACGAAGCTTTCTTT. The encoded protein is CAWSGKQGYEAFF. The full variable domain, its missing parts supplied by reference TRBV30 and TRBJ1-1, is SQTIHQWPATLVQPVGSPLSLECTVEGTSNPNLYWYRQAAGRGLQLLFYSVGIGQISSEVPQNLSASRPQDRQFILSSKKLLLSDSGFYLCAWSGKQGYEAFFGQGTRLTVV.

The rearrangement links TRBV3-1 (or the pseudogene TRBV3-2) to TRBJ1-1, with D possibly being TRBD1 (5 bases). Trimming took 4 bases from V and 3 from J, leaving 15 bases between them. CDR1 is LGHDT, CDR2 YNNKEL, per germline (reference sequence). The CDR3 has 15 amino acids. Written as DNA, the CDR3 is TGTGCCAGCAGCCTCACTGGGGCTAGGCACACTGAAGCTTTCTTT. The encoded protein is CASSLTGARHTEAFF.

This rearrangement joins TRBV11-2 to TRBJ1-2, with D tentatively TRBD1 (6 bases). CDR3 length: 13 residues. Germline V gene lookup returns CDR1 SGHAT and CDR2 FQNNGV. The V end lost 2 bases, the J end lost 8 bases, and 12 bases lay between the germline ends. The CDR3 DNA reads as TGTGCCAGCAGCTTACTCGGCCAGGGGGGCTACACCTTC. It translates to CASSLLGQGGYTF.

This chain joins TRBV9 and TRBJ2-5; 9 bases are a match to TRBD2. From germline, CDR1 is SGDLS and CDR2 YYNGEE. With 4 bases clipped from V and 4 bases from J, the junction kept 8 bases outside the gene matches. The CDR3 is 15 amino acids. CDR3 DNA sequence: TGTGCCAGCAGCCTCCCAGGTAGCGGGAGAGAGACCCAGTACTTC. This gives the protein CASSLPGSGRETQYF.

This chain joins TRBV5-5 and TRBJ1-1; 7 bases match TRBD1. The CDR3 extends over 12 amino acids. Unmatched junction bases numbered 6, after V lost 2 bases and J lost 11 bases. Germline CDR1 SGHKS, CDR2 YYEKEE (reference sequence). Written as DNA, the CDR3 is TGTGCCAGCAGCTTTTCGGACAGGTGGGCTTTCTTT. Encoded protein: CASSFSDRWAFF. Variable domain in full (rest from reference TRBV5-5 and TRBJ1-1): DAGVTQSPTHLIKTRGQQVTLRCSPISGHKSVSWYQQVLGQGPQFIFQYYEKEERGRGNFPDRFSARQFPNYSSELNVNALLLGDSALYLCASSFSDRWAFFGQGTRLTVV.

The CDR3 sequence is CSATPSGGNGNTIYF. The CDR3, as DNA: TGCAGCGCCACTCCAAGCGGAGGGAACGGAAACACCATATATTTT. J is TRBJ1-3 and V is TRBV29-1; D not resolved. This CDR3 is 15 amino acids long. V was clipped by 7 bases and J by 4 bases, with 20 bases between them. CDR1 and CDR2 from the germline V gene are SQVTM and ANQGSEA.

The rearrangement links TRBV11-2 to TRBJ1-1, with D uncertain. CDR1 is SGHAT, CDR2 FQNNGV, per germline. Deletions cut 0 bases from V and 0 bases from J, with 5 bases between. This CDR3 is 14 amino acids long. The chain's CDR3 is CASSLDILNTEAFF. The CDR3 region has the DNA TGTGCCAGCAGCTTAGATATCCTGAACACTGAAGCTTTCTTT. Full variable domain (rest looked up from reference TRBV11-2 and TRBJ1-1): EAGVAQSPRYKIIEKRQSVAFWCNPISGHATLYWYQQILGQGPKLLIQFQNNGVVDDSQLPKDRFSAERLKGVDSTLKIQPAKLEDSAVYLCASSLDILNTEAFFGQGTRLTVV.